This paragraph reports one TCR beta chain. This entry is derived from a study of blood T cell repertoires in COVID-19. Study background: The United States, Italy and Spain provided the acute and convalescent COVID-19 samples. PBMCs, B-cell-depleted T cells, or T cells provided the cDNA or gDNA that made up the material.

Original methodology: Amplification from reference gene primers served as the basis for estimated nucleated cell counts. Only in-frame clones appear in the TCRdb table, and some are missing; sequencing was by immunoSEQ multiplex PCR. That table is the source of V, J and clone size, and D and trimming were worked out from the DNA. The sample records some 160,000 clones, approximately 88% being singletons. The CDR3 extends over 15 amino acids. Germline CDR1 is SEHNR and CDR2 is FQNEAQ (reference sequence). V lost 1 base, J lost 4 bases, and 5 bases stayed unmatched. The chain has TRBV7-9 and TRBJ1-2; 8 nucleotides agree with TRBD1. The clonotype was recovered from a man aged 55-75 years with acute or convalescent COVID-19. Sequencing was performed on peripheral blood. The CDR3 DNA reads TGTGCCAGCAGCTTAGGGACAGGGTTCCCCTATGGCTACACCTTC. Its protein product is CASSLGTGFPYGYTF.